The 24 T cell receptor beta chains below all came from one sample that was sequenced in a study of T-cell reconstitution after alpha-beta-depleted transplantation in children. A library of TCRbeta sequences, prepared with unique molecular identifiers, was generated. TCRdb passed the PCR reads through MiXCR, listing each CDR3 protein once. The sample yields 190,000 or so distinct CDR3 sequences, just over 14% seen once. The source was PBMCs from the stem cell graft donor, collected from the stem cell graft. These receptors all stem from a human donor who donated a stem cell graft to a child with acute lymphoblastic leukemia.

This clonotype was detected ten times or more. The V call is TRBV20-1, the J call TRBJ2-3; D not resolved. CDR1 is DFQATT, CDR2 SNEGSKA, per germline (reference sequence). This CDR3 is 13 amino acids long. V was clipped by 0 bases and J by 0 bases, with 4 bases between them. The CDR3 nucleotides are TGCAGTGCTAGAGATAGGAGCACAGATACGCAGTATTTT. It is translated as CSARDRSTDTQYF.

The chain uses TRBV4-1 and TRBJ2-1, with TRBD2 matching 7 bases. Germline CDR1 reads MGHRA; CDR2 reads YSYEKL. The CDR3 runs to 16 residues. V lost 5 bases and J lost 4; bases outside the gene matches: 11. CDR3 in amino acids: CASSARTRVVYNEQFF. The CDR3 bases are TGCGCCAGCAGCGCAAGGACTAGGGTGGTATACAATGAGCAGTTCTTC.

This clonotype was observed many times. The chain has TRBV5-1 and TRBJ1-2; 7 bases align to TRBD1. This CDR3 spans 14 amino acids. The germline V gene encodes CDR1 SGHRS and CDR2 YFSETQ. Trimming took 0 bases from V and 7 from J; bases not matched to a gene: 6. The CDR3 DNA follows: TGCGCCAGCAGCTTGGAGAGACAGGGATTTGGCTACACCTTC. It encodes CASSLERQGFGYTF.

This clonotype was detected ten times or more. The chain combines TRBV20-1 with TRBJ1-5; D is unresolved. There are 14 residues in the CDR3. Trimming pared 3 bases from V and 0 bases from J, leaving 9 bases between. CDR1 and CDR2 (germline): DFQATT, SNEGSKA (reference sequence). The CDR3 DNA reads TGCAGTGCTAGTTTCACCAGTAGCAATCAGCCCCAGCATTTT. Residues: CSASFTSSNQPQHF.

The table lists this clonotype with many counts. The CDR3 bases are TGTGCCAGCAGCTACCGAGGAGGGTCGGGAGTCCAAGAGACCCAGTACTTC. Protein product: CASSYRGGSGVQETQYF. V is TRBV7-9 and J is TRBJ2-5; TRBD2 might be the D (6 bases). V lost 4 bases and J lost 1, with 19 bases in between. Germline-derived CDR1 and CDR2 are SEHNR and FQNEAQ (reference sequence). This CDR3 contains 17 residues.

This clonotype occurred many times. The rearrangement uses TRBV5-1 and TRBJ1-1; D is perhaps TRBD1 (6 bases). This CDR3 is built from 17 residues. Germline V gene sequence: CDR1 SGHRS, CDR2 YFSETQ. V lost 4 bases, J lost 0 bases, and 19 bases lay in between. The CDR3 DNA follows: TGCGCCAGCAGCCACCCGGACAGAAGCAGGGTGAACACTGAAGCTTTCTTT. Its protein is CASSHPDRSRVNTEAFF.

This clonotype has at least ten counts. The J gene is TRBJ2-7, the V gene TRBV5-1; no clear D. Trimming pared 0 bases from V and 6 bases from J, leaving 10 bases between. Germline CDR1 and CDR2: SGHRS and YFSETQ. The CDR3 contains 13 residues. CDR3 loop: CASSLVGVSEQYF. CDR3 nucleotides: TGCGCCAGCAGCTTGGTAGGAGTGTCCGAGCAGTACTTC. Full variable domain (remainder filled in from reference TRBV5-1 and TRBJ2-7): KAGVTQTPRYLIKTRGQQVTLSCSPISGHRSVSWYQQTPGQGLQFLFEYFSETQRNKGNFPGRFSGRQFSNSRSEMNVSTLELGDSALYLCASSLVGVSEQYFGPGTRLTVT.

The rearrangement joins TRBV5-6 to TRBJ2-5; D uncertain. The CDR3 sequence is 13 residues long. V lost 6 bases and J 3 bases, leaving 12 bases between the germline ends. From germline, CDR1 is SGHDT and CDR2 YYEEEE. Here the CDR3 DNA reads TGTGCCAGCATGGGTGGGAAGGAAGAGACCCAGTACTTC. This gives the protein CASMGGKEETQYF.

The sample holds many counts of this clonotype. The rearrangement joins TRBV29-1 to TRBJ2-7, with 7 bases identical to TRBD1. Germline-derived CDR1 and CDR2 are SQVTM and ANQGSEA. V gave up 2 bases and J gave up 4 bases; unmatched junction bases: 8. The CDR3 sequence is 14 residues long. The CDR3 DNA sequence: TGCAGCGTTGAATCGCCACAGGGGTCGTACGAGCAGTACTTC. It is translated as CSVESPQGSYEQYF.

This clonotype was counted many times. This sequence joins TRBV6-1 and TRBJ2-7, with 8 positions matching TRBD2. This CDR3 is built from 15 residues. V trimming: 7 bases; J trimming: 4 bases; junction bases outside the gene matches: 12. Germline V gene lookup returns CDR1 MNHNS and CDR2 SASEGT. The chain's CDR3 is CASKQNPGLGYEQYF. The DNA of the CDR3 is TGTGCCAGCAAACAAAACCCGGGACTAGGGTACGAGCAGTACTTC.

The chain employs TRBV19 and TRBJ2-1, with TRBD2 identical over 10 bases. Germline loops: CDR1 LNHDA, CDR2 SQIVND (reference sequence). V was clipped by 6 bases and J by 4 bases; unmatched bases: 12. The CDR3 runs 17 residues. The CDR3 DNA reads as TGTGCCAGTAGCGATGGACTAGCGGATCCTACATACAATGAGCAGTTCTTC. Protein: CASSDGLADPTYNEQFF.

The V call is TRBV30, the J call TRBJ1-1; D unclear. Trimming removed 3 bases from V and 9 bases from J, with 14 bases in between. CDR3 length: 12 amino acids. Germline V gene lookup returns CDR1 GTSNPN and CDR2 SVGIG (reference sequence). Here the CDR3 reads CAWSEAQSQAFF. The CDR3 DNA reads as TGTGCCTGGAGCGAGGCCCAGAGCCAAGCTTTCTTT.

This clonotype was counted between two and nine times. This sequence joins TRBV5-1 and TRBJ2-7; 8 bases are a match to TRBD1. This CDR3 has 15 amino acids. Germline CDR1 SGHRS, CDR2 YFSETQ. With V trimmed by 0 bases and J by 7 bases, 9 bases remained unmatched. CDR3 in DNA: TGCGCCAGCAGCTTGGCAGGGGGCCTTGGAGGGGAGCAGTACTTC. Its protein product is CASSLAGGLGGEQYF.

This rearrangement joins TRBV29-1 to TRBJ1-5; D not resolved. The V end lost 4 bases, the J end lost 2 bases, and 12 bases lay between the germline ends. This CDR3 spans 14 amino acids. Germline-derived CDR1 and CDR2 are SQVTM and ANQGSEA. The CDR3 is CSVAWGEGNQPQHF. As DNA, the CDR3 is TGCAGCGTTGCGTGGGGAGAAGGCAATCAGCCCCAGCATTTT.

This chain connects TRBV29-1 to TRBJ2-2; D not resolved. CDR1 and CDR2 (germline): SQVTM, ANQGSEA. Trimming cost V 4 bases and J 5 bases, with 5 bases left between them. This CDR3 is built from 11 residues. DNA for the CDR3: TGCAGCGTTGCTCGAACCGGGGAGCTGTTTTTT. Protein product: CSVARTGELFF.

This clonotype was observed a few times. The gene calls are TRBV7-9 and TRBJ2-1, with 11 bases lining up with TRBD2. Germline CDR1 and CDR2: SEHNR and FQNEAQ (reference sequence). This CDR3 has 17 residues. V dropped 1 base and J dropped 6; count of bases not matched to a gene: 8. The CDR3 bases are TGTGCCAGCAGCTTAGAAGTAGCGGGAGGGCCTGTCAATGAGCAGTTCTTC. Its translation: CASSLEVAGGPVNEQFF.

The table lists this clonotype with many counts. The chain has TRBV5-1 and TRBJ2-5; 12 nucleotides agree with TRBD2. This CDR3 contains 14 residues. Unmatched junction bases numbered 1, after V lost 4 bases and J lost 3 bases. Germline CDR1 reads SGHRS; CDR2 reads YFSETQ. The CDR3 spells CASSRTSGKETQYF. The CDR3 coding sequence is TGCGCCAGCAGCCGGACTAGCGGGAAAGAGACCCAGTACTTC.

This clonotype was counted a few times. This rearrangement joins TRBV24-1 to TRBJ1-5; D gene unclear. This CDR3 spans 17 amino acids. The germline V gene encodes CDR1 KGHDR and CDR2 SFDVKD. V was shortened by 8 bases and J by 3 bases, with 22 bases between the two germline ends. The CDR3 loop is CATKEQPPPIHNQPQHF. In DNA, the CDR3 is TGTGCCACCAAGGAGCAGCCGCCTCCAATCCACAATCAGCCCCAGCATTTT.

This clonotype came up many times. J is TRBJ2-1 and V is TRBV25-1; the match to TRBD2 covers 7 bases. V gave up 1 base and J gave up 6 bases; unmatched junction bases: 9. Germline CDR1 MGHDK, CDR2 SYGVNS. This CDR3 has 16 amino acids. The CDR3 region is CASSELGGSPFNEQFF. The CDR3 DNA follows: TGTGCCAGCAGTGAATTAGGCGGGAGCCCATTCAATGAGCAGTTCTTC.

As concerns this clonotype: A much bigger clone sits one base away, suggesting this may be a read error. The chain joins TRBV12-3 or TRBV12-4 to TRBJ1-1; the match to TRBD1 covers 7 bases. CDR3 length: 16 amino acids. The CDR3 here is CDSSFPGRQGGTEAFF. The CDR3 DNA sequence: TGTGACAGCAGTTTCCCTGGAAGACAGGGTGGCACTGAAGCTTTCTTT.

This clonotype was seen many times. V gene TRBV7-8 combines with J gene TRBJ2-5; no clear D. Germline loops: CDR1 SGHVS, CDR2 FQNEAQ. The CDR3 runs 13 residues. V was shortened by 0 bases and J by 3 bases, with 5 bases between the two germline ends. CDR3 coding DNA: TGTGCCAGCAGCTTAGCGCTTAAAGAGACCCAGTACTTC. Encoded protein: CASSLALKETQYF.

This clonotype showed up many times. CDR3 loop: CASSQDSGPGTYNEQFF. As DNA, the CDR3 is TGTGCCAGCAGCCAAGATAGTGGGCCCGGGACCTACAATGAGCAGTTCTTC. The gene calls are TRBV4-2 and TRBJ2-1; the D gene is possibly TRBD2 (5 bases). CDR1 is LGHNA and CDR2 is YNFKEQ in the germline V gene. This CDR3 has 17 residues. V was trimmed by 0 bases and J by 2 bases, leaving 14 bases between them.

This clonotype was counted many times. In DNA form, the CDR3 reads TGCGCCAGCAGCTTGGCTGGGACGGCTGAAGAGACCCAGTACTTC. This sequence encodes CASSLAGTAEETQYF. The chain couples TRBV5-1 to TRBJ2-5; D possibly matches TRBD1 or TRBD2 (5 bases each). The germline V gene has CDR1 SGHRS and CDR2 YFSETQ. The V and J ends lost 0 bases and 3 bases respectively, with 12 bases between them. This CDR3 has 15 residues.

In this sample, this clonotype turned up many times. The V call is TRBV5-1, the J call TRBJ1-1; perhaps TRBD1 as D (6 bases). V lost 6 bases, J lost 1 base, and 16 bases lay in between. Germline CDR1 SGHRS, CDR2 YFSETQ. This CDR3 region has 15 residues. The CDR3 here is CASTPLDRGNTEAFF. The CDR3 coding sequence is TGCGCCAGCACCCCGTTGGACAGAGGGAACACTGAAGCTTTCTTT.